This TCR beta chain was sequenced in a study of shared clonotypes between healthy human individuals. The germline V and J ends were trimmed by 4 bases and 4 bases, with 17 bases remaining between them. The CDR3 is 15 residues long. CDR1 and CDR2 from the germline V gene are SGHTA and FQGNSA. Here immunoSEQ multiplex PCR was the method, and the copy in TCRdb shows in-frame clones only, minus some. The sample holds about 490,000 clones; 70% to 85% are singletons and the top ten take 10% to 15%. About 100 million PBMCs supplied genomic DNA for unsorted samples. This receptor was obtained from a woman aged 40 to 50 in good health. Some clones in this sample may be carry-over from other donors' samples. The sample consisted of PBMCs. The chain joins TRBV7-2 to TRBJ2-7, with D perhaps matching TRBD1 (6 bases). CDR3 in DNA: TGTGCCAGCAGCTCAACCGGGACAACCACTTACGAGCAGTACTTC. Encoded protein: CASSSTGTTTYEQYF. Together with reference TRBV7-2 and TRBJ2-7, the CDR3 gives the full variable domain: GAGVSQSPSNKVTEKGKDVELRCDPISGHTALYWYRQSLGQGLEFLIYFQGNSAPDKSGLPSDRFSAERTGGSVSTLTIQRTQQEDSAVYLCASSSTGTTTYEQYFGPGTRLTVT.